This TCR beta chain stems from a study of shared clonotypes between healthy human individuals. Study observations and caveats: An expected dependence of interdonor clonotype sharing on sequencing depth was noted. Despite large depth, rarefaction showed incomplete sorted-subset sequencing. Compared with memory subsets, naive subsets generally had larger estimated richness.

With regard to this clone: As yet, its antigen is unknown.

The naive CD8 population came from CD45RO-negative cells selected for CCR7, without terminally differentiated effector memory CD45RA+ cells. Clones were sequenced by immunoSEQ multiplex PCR, and TCRdb holds only the in-frame ones, with some missing. This table has nearly 600,000 clones, nearly 97% appearing once. This sequence was found in a woman in her 30s in good health. The sequencing input was naive CD8+ T cells sorted from blood.

CDR3 loop: CASRTGVNSPLHF. The CDR3 DNA reads as TGTGCCAGTAGGACAGGGGTTAATTCACCCCTCCACTTT. The chain links TRBV19 to TRBJ1-6; 8 bases are a match to TRBD1. V shed 6 bases and J 6 bases; nucleotides not matched to a gene: 1. The germline gives CDR1 LNHDA, CDR2 SQIVND (reference sequence). The CDR3 extends over 13 amino acids. The full variable domain, with the rest looked up from reference TRBV19 and TRBJ1-6, is DGGITQSPKYLFRKEGQNVTLSCEQNLNHDAMYWYRQDPGQGLRLIYYSQIVNDFQKGDIAEGYSVSREKKESFPLTVTSAQKNPTAFYLCASRTGVNSPLHFGNGTRLTVT.